A single sample gave rise to the 16 T cell receptor beta chains below, sequenced in a study of response to subunit inactivated influenza vaccine. A single record per CDR3 protein comes from TCRdb applying MiXCR to the RT-PCR reads. Of under 500,000 distinct CDR3 sequences listed, about a tenth are singletons. The sequencing here drew on PBMCs from blood, taken 45 days after vaccination. The receptors were gathered from a man aged 45-65 years who received an inactivated influenza vaccine.

This clonotype occurred a few times. The genes are TRBV7-2 and TRBJ2-3, with D possibly TRBD2 on 6 matching bases. CDR1 SGHTA and CDR2 FQGNSA come from the germline V gene. The CDR3 consists of 16 residues. The V gene lost 5 bases and the J gene lost 4 bases, with 19 bases spanning the gap. The CDR3 DNA reads as TGTGCCAGCAGCGAACTAGCATCCACAATGTCAGATACGCAGTATTTT. Translation: CASSELASTMSDTQYF.

This CDR3 is CASSLVDALVNTEAFF. In nucleotides, the CDR3 is TGTGCCAGCAGCTTAGTCGATGCTTTGGTGAACACTGAAGCTTTCTTT. The chain links TRBV7-2 to TRBJ1-1; no reliable D call. Between the trimmed V and J ends, which lost 1 base and 0 bases, there was a span of 12 bases. The CDR3 runs 16 residues. Germline lookup yields CDR1 SGHTA and CDR2 FQGNSA.

In this sample, this clonotype turned up many times. The V and J genes are TRBV12-3 or TRBV12-4 and TRBJ2-1; D not resolved. V lost 6 bases and J lost 2, with 8 bases in between. CDR3 length equals 13 residues. The CDR3 here is CASRREAYNEQFF. The CDR3 DNA is TGTGCCAGCAGAAGAGAGGCCTACAATGAGCAGTTCTTC.

The genes are TRBV12-3 or TRBV12-4 and TRBJ2-2; 9 nucleotides agree with TRBD2. The V segment lost 1 base and the J segment 7 bases; nucleotides outside the gene matches: 1. The CDR3 has 14 residues. In DNA, the CDR3 is TGTGCCAGCAGTTTAGTGACTAGCGGCGGGGAGCTGTTTTTT. It codes for CASSLVTSGGELFF.

This clonotype was counted ten times or more. The DNA of the CDR3 is TGCGCCAGCACCCTGGGCGGGACAGTCCTCGGCGAGCAGTACTTC. Its protein product is CASTLGGTVLGEQYF. The J gene is TRBJ2-7, the V gene TRBV5-1; the D gene is possibly TRBD1 (7 bases). Germline values: CDR1 SGHRS, CDR2 YFSETQ. This CDR3 is built from 15 residues. V was pared by 6 bases and J by 6 bases, with 22 bases between. The entire variable domain, with the rest obtained from reference TRBV5-1 and TRBJ2-7, is as follows: KAGVTQTPRYLIKTRGQQVTLSCSPISGHRSVSWYQQTPGQGLQFLFEYFSETQRNKGNFPGRFSGRQFSNSRSEMNVSTLELGDSALYLCASTLGGTVLGEQYFGPGTRLTVT.

This clonotype was observed a handful of times. The chain has TRBV11-2 and TRBJ1-1; D is unclear. The length of the CDR3 is 15 residues. CDR1 and CDR2 (germline): SGHAT, FQNNGV. With 2 bases removed from V and 4 bases from J, the gap between germline ends came to 14 bases. The CDR3 region is CASSLWGDTLTEAFF. The CDR3 DNA is TGTGCCAGCAGCTTATGGGGTGACACTCTCACTGAAGCTTTCTTT.

This clonotype was seen many times. The chain links TRBV7-8 to TRBJ2-1; D unclear. The CDR3 extends over 12 amino acids. V lost 1 base and J 10 bases, leaving 8 bases between the germline ends. Germline-derived CDR1 and CDR2 are SGHVS and FQNEAQ. CDR3 amino acids: CASSLGSSEQFF. In DNA form, the CDR3 reads TGTGCCAGCAGCTTAGGGTCGTCGGAGCAGTTCTTC.

This clonotype was observed at least ten times. In DNA form, the CDR3 reads TGTGCCAGCAGCGTGGACATCAACAATGAGCAGTTCTTC. It translates to CASSVDINNEQFF. The chain uses TRBV7-9 and TRBJ2-1; a possible D gene is TRBD1 (5 bases). The CDR3 sequence is 13 residues long. Germline CDR1 reads SEHNR; CDR2 reads FQNEAQ (reference sequence). V lost 5 bases and J lost 5, with 10 bases in between.

This clonotype was observed a few times. This chain links TRBV6-2 or TRBV6-3 with TRBJ2-2; D not resolved. The V gene lost 6 bases and the J gene lost 3 bases, with 5 bases spanning the gap. Germline V gene lookup returns CDR1 MNHEY and CDR2 SVGEGT. CDR3 size: 12 residues. CDR3 region: CASRRYTGELFF. CDR3 in DNA: TGTGCCAGCAGAAGATACACCGGGGAGCTGTTTTTT.

This chain connects TRBV6-4 to TRBJ2-1, with D uncertain. V lost 3 bases and J lost 0, with 9 bases in between. This CDR3 has 15 residues. Germline V gives CDR1 MRHNA, CDR2 SNTAGT. DNA for the CDR3: TGTGCCAGCAGTGATATGTGGGGCTCCTACAATGAGCAGTTCTTC. Translating gives CASSDMWGSYNEQFF.

This clonotype was seen only a few times. The V and J genes are TRBV29-1 and TRBJ1-1; D is uncertain. With 2 bases removed from V and 3 bases from J, the gap between germline ends came to 4 bases. Germline values: CDR1 SQVTM, CDR2 ANQGSEA. The length of the CDR3 is 11 residues. CDR3 nucleotides: TGCAGCGTTGAACTCTACACTGAAGCTTTCTTT. It yields the protein CSVELYTEAFF.

The sample holds a few counts of this clonotype. The J gene is TRBJ2-2, the V gene TRBV4-2; D is perhaps TRBD2 (6 bases). The V gene lost 0 bases and the J gene lost 1 base, with 12 bases spanning the gap. CDR3 length: 17 amino acids. CDR1 and CDR2 from the germline V gene are LGHNA and YNFKEQ. The CDR3 DNA follows: TGTGCCAGCAGCCAAGATAGGCGGGGAGGGAACACCGGGGAGCTGTTTTTT. This sequence encodes CASSQDRRGGNTGELFF.

This clonotype was detected ten times or more. The rearrangement joins TRBV4-3 to TRBJ2-7; 8 bases match TRBD2. V shed 1 base and J 2 bases; nucleotides not matched to a gene: 4. Germline V gene lookup returns CDR1 LGHNA and CDR2 YSLEER. CDR3 length equals 15 residues. CDR3 sequence reads: CASSQGIAGTYEQYF. CDR3 DNA sequence: TGCGCCAGCAGCCAAGGGATAGCGGGGACCTACGAGCAGTACTTC.

This clonotype was picked up a small number of times. The V and J genes are TRBV4-1 and TRBJ2-7; D may be TRBD2 (5 bases). Trimming shortened V by 0 bases and J by 7 bases, and 13 bases separated the two germline ends. Germline V gives CDR1 MGHRA, CDR2 YSYEKL. The CDR3 sequence is 14 residues long. In DNA, the CDR3 is TGCGCCAGCAGCCAAGATGTGGGAACGGGGGAGCAGTACTTC. Encoded protein: CASSQDVGTGEQYF.

This clonotype was seen many times. The chain joins TRBV12-3 or TRBV12-4 to TRBJ2-1; TRBD1 agrees at 10 bases. The J segment lost 14 bases and the V segment lost 10 bases, leaving 8 bases of the junction unmatched. This CDR3 comprises 11 residues. Here the CDR3 reads CATTHGTGEFF. The CDR3 region has the DNA TGTGCCACGACCCACGGGACAGGGGAGTTCTTC.

The chain is built from TRBV12-3 or TRBV12-4 and TRBJ1-2; the D gene is possibly TRBD1 (5 bases). The CDR3 covers 15 residues. Trimming stripped 1 base from V and 3 bases from J, with 12 bases between. The CDR3, as DNA: TGTGCCAGCAGTTTAGGGTCCGACAGCTACTATGGCTACACCTTC. Protein sequence: CASSLGSDSYYGYTF.